These 5 T cell receptor beta chains share one sample of origin, sequenced in a study of OX40 agonist ivuxolimab in advanced cancers. Profiling relied on immunoSEQ multiplex PCR, and the TCRdb table lists in-frame clones only, not all of them. The data contain some 70,000 clones, 88% of them singletons. Sequenced material: CD4+ or CD8+ T cells sorted from blood, taken in a trial of the OX40 agonist ivuxolimab. Receptor source: an adult with an advanced solid tumor such as melanoma, head and neck, liver or kidney cancer.

This clone was counted a few times. The chain is built from TRBV5-6 and TRBJ2-7; 8 nucleotides match TRBD1. Germline CDR1 is SGHDT and CDR2 is YYEEEE. Unmatched junction bases numbered 9, after V lost 3 bases and J lost 4 bases. The CDR3 has 15 residues. As DNA, the CDR3 is TGTGCCAGCAGCTCTCGGGACAGGAGAAATTACGAGCAGTACTTC. Protein: CASSSRDRRNYEQYF.

This clone was recorded a few times. CDR3 sequence reads: CASSFGFQETQYF. CDR3 DNA sequence: TGTGCCAGCAGCTTCGGTTTCCAAGAGACCCAGTACTTC. This rearrangement joins TRBV7-7 to TRBJ2-5; D remains ambiguous. This CDR3 has 13 amino acids. With 3 bases removed from V and 1 base from J, the gap between germline ends came to 6 bases. Germline V lookup: CDR1 SSHAT, CDR2 FNYEAQ (reference sequence).

This chain connects TRBV7-8 to TRBJ1-1; TRBD1 might be the D (6 bases). V was trimmed by 5 bases and J by 10 bases, leaving 14 bases between them. The CDR3 runs to 12 residues. Germline V gives CDR1 SGHVS, CDR2 FQNEAQ. For the CDR3, the DNA is TGTGCCAGCAGCCGGGTGGGGGCCGGAGCTTTCTTT. Its translation is CASSRVGAGAFF.

V and J are TRBV7-7 and TRBJ2-5, with 7 bases that match TRBD1. CDR3 length: 16 amino acids. Trimming cost V 5 bases and J 2 bases; bases outside gene matches: 11. The germline CDR1 and CDR2 sequences are SSHAT and FNYEAQ (reference sequence). CDR3 in amino acids: CASSQGVGGQQETQYF. CDR3 bases: TGTGCCAGCAGCCAGGGGGTAGGGGGACAGCAAGAGACCCAGTACTTC. Based on the CDR3 plus reference TRBV7-7 and TRBJ2-5, the full variable domain is GAGVSQSPRYKVTKRGQDVTLRCDPISSHATLYWYQQALGQGPEFLTYFNYEAQPDKSGLPSDRFSAERPEGSISTLTIQRTEQRDSAMYRCASSQGVGGQQETQYFGPGTRLLVL.

The V call is TRBV28, the J call TRBJ2-7, with D maybe TRBD1 (6 bases). Trimming pared 2 bases from V and 3 bases from J, leaving 11 bases between. The CDR3 is made up of 14 amino acids. Germline loops: CDR1 MDHEN, CDR2 SYDVKM. The CDR3 here is CASSLEARGYEQYF. The CDR3 DNA sequence: TGTGCCAGCAGTTTAGAGGCCAGGGGCTACGAGCAGTACTTC.